This T cell receptor (beta chain) comes out of a study of cytomegalovirus exposure and HLA in healthy donors. This CDR3 region has 15 residues. Germline-derived CDR1 and CDR2 are SEHNR and FQNEAQ (reference sequence). Unmatched junction bases numbered 8, after V lost 5 bases and J lost 6 bases. Use of 60 Vbeta and 13 Jbeta primers characterized the PCR. Libraries were prepared by immunoSEQ multiplex PCR; TCRdb keeps only in-frame clonotypes and omits some of them. Of around 150,000 clones listed, approximately 9% are singletons. This clone was seen only a few times. The donors were healthy bone marrow donors.

The chain joins TRBV7-9 to TRBJ1-2, with TRBD1 matching over 11 bases. This clonotype was obtained from a male donor in good health and CMV-seronegative. What was sequenced was PBMCs. Here the CDR3 reads CASSGGQGVRDGYTF. The CDR3 DNA reads as TGTGCCAGCAGCGGGGGACAGGGGGTGAGAGATGGCTACACCTTC.